This T cell receptor (beta chain) was captured in a study of identical twins (dated by TCRdb to about 2016). For the study in its entirety: To test whether fetal clonotypes persist, the study used deep sequencing on TCR alpha and beta repertoires from monozygotic twins, unrelated adults of various ages, and cord blood. To rule out contamination, replicate twin experiments were performed at different times with different library preparation protocols.

The library was built by means of 5' RACE. Sequencer: Illumina HiSeq 2000. Template switching added a universal primer binding site, and the final cDNA carried a unique molecular identifier that allowed TCR cDNA molecules to be counted accurately. Specific primers in the conserved constant-segment region were used to synthesize first-strand cDNA for the TCR alpha and beta chains. To control for contamination, every cDNA library was double barcoded, receiving both a SMART-Mk sample barcode and Illumina barcodes. TruSeq adapter sequences, together with Illumina sample barcodes, were added in two successive PCR steps. TCR alpha and beta cDNA libraries were sequenced on the Illumina HiSeq platform with custom primers. The paper's data handling went like this. MiGEC was used to process raw reads and extract unique molecular identifiers, and MiXCR was used to find CDR3 positions. Recombination models were inferred per individual with the repgenHMM and IGoR tools using an EM algorithm. Shared clonotype analysis was performed with the tcR package in R, normalizing sharing by the product of cloneset sizes. Out-of-frame nonproductive sequences were analyzed to study raw recombination free of thymic and clonal selection effects. TCRdb reworked the public reads: Q25 trimming with fastp, MiXCR clone assembly, productive beta chains retained. Identical CDR3 protein sequences are pooled into one entry, listed with their most common genes and DNA. None of the V and J calls come from the authors' own analysis; TCRdb made them. The sample table records around 280,000 distinct CDR3 sequences; 8% to 9% of these occur just once. The top ten clonotypes cover around 2.1% of the sample.

As encoded in the germline V gene (reference sequence), CDR1 is LGHDT while CDR2 is YNNKEL. Relative to germline, V is missing 4 bases and J is missing 7 bases, with 7 bases of the junction outside any gene match. Counted from cysteine to phenylalanine, this CDR3 has 15 amino acids. Here the CDR3 DNA is all that survives: 45 bases in frame from base 1. Note on this clonotype: What this receptor recognizes is not known. Base qualities were left out, and no much larger clone turns up one base away.

Every donor in the study was a healthy Caucasian. Three pairs of female monozygotic twins, all aged about 18 to 29 years, were included in the twin cohort. Miltenyi CD45RO+ enrichment and human naive T-cell isolation kits were used to isolate memory (CD45RO+) and naive T cells from PBMC. Beyond this particular receptor, the publication reports: In monozygotic twins, out-of-frame TCR alpha sharing was systematically underestimated by recombination models, although the models agreed with sharing between unrelated individuals. Abundant cord blood beta clonotypes had fewer insertions, young adult naive repertoires showed a similar but weaker trend, and memory repertoires showed no such trend. Zero-insertion analyses could be partly confounded by invariant T cells such as MAIT and iNKT, though diverse VJ usage argued against such confounding for most clonotypes. Out-of-frame TCR alpha sequences shared between twins showed an excess of low generation-probability sequences compared with coincidental sharing between unrelated individuals. In beta out-of-frame sequences, excess twin sharing was weaker, because having fewer shared sequences lowered the signal-to-noise ratio. Because the same donors could not be followed over many years, the conclusions relied on cross-sectional statistical analysis.

This sample was shared with a second study, whose subject was yellow fever vaccine responses in identical twins. That second publication adds: According to the authors, in identical twins the way T cells responded to vaccination appeared partly convergent and partly personalized. The study precisely tracked vaccine-responding T cell clones in identical twins.

The specimen sequenced was memory (CD45RO+) T cells sorted from blood. Taken with the paper, the label for cell subset or site translates to: CD45RO+ enriched T cells. The chain links TRBV3-1 with TRBJ1-6; 7 bases in between match TRBD1. The sequence derives from a woman younger than 35 in good health. The DNA sequence is given as TGTGCCAGCAGCCCAGGGGACAGACTAAATTCACCCCTCCACTTT. This codes for CASSPGDRLNSPLHF. With the rest looked up from the reference TRBV3-1 and TRBJ1-6 genes rather than sequenced, the full variable domain is DTAVSQTPKYLVTQMGNDKSIKCEQNLGHDTMYWYKQDSKKFLKIMFSYNNKELIINETVPNRFSPKSPDKAHLNLHINSLELGDSAVYFCASSPGDRLNSPLHFGNGTRLTVT.